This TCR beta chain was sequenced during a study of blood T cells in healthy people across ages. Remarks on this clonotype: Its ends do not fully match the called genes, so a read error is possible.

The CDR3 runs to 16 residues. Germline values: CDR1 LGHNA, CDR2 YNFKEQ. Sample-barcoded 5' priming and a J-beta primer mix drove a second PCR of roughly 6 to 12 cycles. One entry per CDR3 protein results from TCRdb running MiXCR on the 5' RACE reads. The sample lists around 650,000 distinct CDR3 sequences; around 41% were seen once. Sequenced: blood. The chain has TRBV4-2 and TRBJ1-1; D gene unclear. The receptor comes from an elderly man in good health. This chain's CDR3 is CASSQERAELNTEAFF. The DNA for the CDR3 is TGTGCCAGCAGTCAAGAGAGAGCAGAACTGAACACTGAAGCTTTCTTT.